This T cell receptor beta chain stems from a study of blood T cells in healthy people across ages. With 8 bases clipped from V and 3 bases from J, the junction kept 3 bases outside the gene matches. The CDR3 runs 14 residues. Next came a second PCR, run for about 6 to 11 cycles, which used a sample-barcoded 5' primer along with a J-beta primer mix. The template-switch adaptor, which had 12 random nucleotides, put a tag on each cDNA molecule. TCRdb ran MiXCR on the 5' RACE reads and lists one entry per CDR3 protein. The sample shows fewer than 900,000 distinct CDR3 sequences, roughly 47% of them seen only once.

This TCR derives from a woman in her sixties or seventies in good health. Sequenced material: blood. The V call is TRBV12-3 or TRBV12-4, the J call TRBJ1-6, with TRBD1 matching 8 bases. The DNA of the CDR3 is TGTGCCAGCTCCGGGACAGGCTATAATTCACCCCTCCACTTT. Translated: CASSGTGYNSPLHF.